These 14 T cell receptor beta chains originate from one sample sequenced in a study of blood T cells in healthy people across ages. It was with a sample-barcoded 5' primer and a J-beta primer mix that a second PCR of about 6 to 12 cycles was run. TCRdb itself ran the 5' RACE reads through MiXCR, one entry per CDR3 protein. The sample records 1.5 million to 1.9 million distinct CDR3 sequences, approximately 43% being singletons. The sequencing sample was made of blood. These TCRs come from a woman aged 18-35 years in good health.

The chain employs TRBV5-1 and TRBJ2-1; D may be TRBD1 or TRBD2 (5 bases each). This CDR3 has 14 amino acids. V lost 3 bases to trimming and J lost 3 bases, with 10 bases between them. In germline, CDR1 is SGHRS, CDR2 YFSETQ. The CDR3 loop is CASSSGRGYNEQFF. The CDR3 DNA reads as TGCGCCAGCAGCTCGGGACGGGGCTACAATGAGCAGTTCTTC.

CDR3 sequence reads: CASSRARQGSNTGELFF. The CDR3, as DNA: TGTGCCAGCAGCCGCGCTCGACAGGGATCGAACACCGGGGAGCTGTTTTTT. The chain joins TRBV7-2 to TRBJ2-2; TRBD1 matches at 7 bases. The germline V gene has CDR1 SGHTA and CDR2 FQGNSA. V gave up 5 bases and J gave up 0 bases; unmatched junction bases: 9. There are 17 residues in the CDR3.

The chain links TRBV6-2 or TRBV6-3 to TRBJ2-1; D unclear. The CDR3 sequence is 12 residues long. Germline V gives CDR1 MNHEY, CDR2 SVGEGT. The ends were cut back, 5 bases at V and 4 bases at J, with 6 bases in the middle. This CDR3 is CASSDTYNEQFF. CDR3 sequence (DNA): TGTGCCAGCAGTGACACTTACAATGAGCAGTTCTTC.

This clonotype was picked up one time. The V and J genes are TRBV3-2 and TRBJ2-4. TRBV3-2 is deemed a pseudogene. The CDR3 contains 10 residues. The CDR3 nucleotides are TGTGCCAGCAACAAAAACATTCAGTACTTC. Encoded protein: CASNKNIQYF.

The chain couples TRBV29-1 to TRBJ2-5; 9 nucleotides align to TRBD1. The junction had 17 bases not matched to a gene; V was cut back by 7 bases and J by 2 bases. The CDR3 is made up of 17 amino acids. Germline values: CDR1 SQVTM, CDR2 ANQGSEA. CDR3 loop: CSARSGTGQYTQETQYF. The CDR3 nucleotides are TGCAGCGCAAGATCCGGGACAGGGCAGTACACACAAGAGACCCAGTACTTC. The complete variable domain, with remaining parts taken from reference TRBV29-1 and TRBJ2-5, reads SAVISQKPSRDICQRGTSLTIQCQVDSQVTMMFWYRQQPGQSLTLIATANQGSEATYESGFVIDKFPISRPNLTFSTLTVSNMSPEDSSIYLCSARSGTGQYTQETQYFGPGTRLLVL.

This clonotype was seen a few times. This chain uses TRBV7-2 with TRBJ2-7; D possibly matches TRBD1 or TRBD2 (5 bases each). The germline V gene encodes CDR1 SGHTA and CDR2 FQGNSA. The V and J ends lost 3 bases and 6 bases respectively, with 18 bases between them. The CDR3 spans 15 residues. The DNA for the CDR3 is TGTGCCAGCAGCTTTACCTACGGTGGGGGTAGCGAGCAGTACTTC. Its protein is CASSFTYGGGSEQYF.

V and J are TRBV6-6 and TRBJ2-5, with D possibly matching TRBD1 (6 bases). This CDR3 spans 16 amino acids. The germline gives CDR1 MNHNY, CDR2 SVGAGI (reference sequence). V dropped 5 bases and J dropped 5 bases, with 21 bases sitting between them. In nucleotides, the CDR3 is TGTGCCAGCAGTCACACCCCTTGGGGGCGAGGCGAGACCCAGTACTTC. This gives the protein CASSHTPWGRGETQYF.

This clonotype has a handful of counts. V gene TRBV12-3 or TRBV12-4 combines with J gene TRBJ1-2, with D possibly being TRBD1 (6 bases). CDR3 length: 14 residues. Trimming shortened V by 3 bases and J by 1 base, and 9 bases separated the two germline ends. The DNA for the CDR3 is TGTGCCAGCAGTTTGTGGGACAATAACTATGGCTACACCTTC. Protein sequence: CASSLWDNNYGYTF.

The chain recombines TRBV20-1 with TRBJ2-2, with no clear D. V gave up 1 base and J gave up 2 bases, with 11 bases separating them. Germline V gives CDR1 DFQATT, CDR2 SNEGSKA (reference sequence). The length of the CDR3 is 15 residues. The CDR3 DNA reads TGCAGTGCTAGAGTCCCAGCCCTAAACACCGGGGAGCTGTTTTTT. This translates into CSARVPALNTGELFF.

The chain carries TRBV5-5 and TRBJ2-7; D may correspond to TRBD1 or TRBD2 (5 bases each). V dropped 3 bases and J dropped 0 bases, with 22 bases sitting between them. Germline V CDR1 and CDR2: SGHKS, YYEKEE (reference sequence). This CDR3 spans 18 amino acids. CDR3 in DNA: TGTGCCAGCAGCTGGTTGCCGACTTGGGACGCCCGCTCCTACGAGCAGTACTTC. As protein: CASSWLPTWDARSYEQYF.

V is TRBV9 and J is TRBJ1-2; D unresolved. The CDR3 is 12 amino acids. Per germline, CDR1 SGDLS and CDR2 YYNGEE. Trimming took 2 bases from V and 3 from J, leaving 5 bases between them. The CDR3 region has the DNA TGTGCCAGCAGCGTGTTTGACTATGGCTACACCTTC. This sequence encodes CASSVFDYGYTF.

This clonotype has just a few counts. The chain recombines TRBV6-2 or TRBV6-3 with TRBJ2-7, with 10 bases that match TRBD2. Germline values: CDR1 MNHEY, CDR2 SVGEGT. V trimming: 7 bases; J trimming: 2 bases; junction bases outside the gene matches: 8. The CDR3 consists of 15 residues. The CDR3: CASTIASGGAYEQYF. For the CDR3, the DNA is TGTGCCAGCACTATCGCAAGCGGGGGGGCCTACGAGCAGTACTTC.

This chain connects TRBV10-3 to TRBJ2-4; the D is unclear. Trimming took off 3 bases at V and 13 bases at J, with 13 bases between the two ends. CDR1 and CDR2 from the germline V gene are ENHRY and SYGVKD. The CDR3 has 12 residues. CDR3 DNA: TGTGCCATCAGTGATTGCCCGGGTATACAGTACTTC. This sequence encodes CAISDCPGIQYF.

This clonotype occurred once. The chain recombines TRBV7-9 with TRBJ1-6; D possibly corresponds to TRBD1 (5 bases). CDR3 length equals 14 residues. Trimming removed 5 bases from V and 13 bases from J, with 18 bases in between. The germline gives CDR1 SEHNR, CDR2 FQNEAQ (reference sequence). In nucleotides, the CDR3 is TGTGCCAGCAGCCTTTCCAGGGCCATTTCGCCCCTCCACTTT. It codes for CASSLSRAISPLHF.